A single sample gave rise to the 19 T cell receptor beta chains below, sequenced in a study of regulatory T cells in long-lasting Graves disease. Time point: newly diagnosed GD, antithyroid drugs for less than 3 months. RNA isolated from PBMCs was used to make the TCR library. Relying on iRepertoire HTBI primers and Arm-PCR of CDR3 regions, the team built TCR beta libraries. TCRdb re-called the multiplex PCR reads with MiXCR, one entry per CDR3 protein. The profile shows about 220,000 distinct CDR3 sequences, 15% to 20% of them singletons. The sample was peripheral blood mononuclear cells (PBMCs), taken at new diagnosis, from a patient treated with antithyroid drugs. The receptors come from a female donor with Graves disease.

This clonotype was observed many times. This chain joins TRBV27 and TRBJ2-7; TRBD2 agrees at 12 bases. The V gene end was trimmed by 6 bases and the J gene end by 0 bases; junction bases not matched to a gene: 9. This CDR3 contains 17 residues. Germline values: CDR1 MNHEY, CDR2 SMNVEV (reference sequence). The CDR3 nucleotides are TGTGCCAGCAGGCCGGGACTAGCGGGCCTCAGCTCCTACGAGCAGTACTTC. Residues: CASRPGLAGLSSYEQYF.

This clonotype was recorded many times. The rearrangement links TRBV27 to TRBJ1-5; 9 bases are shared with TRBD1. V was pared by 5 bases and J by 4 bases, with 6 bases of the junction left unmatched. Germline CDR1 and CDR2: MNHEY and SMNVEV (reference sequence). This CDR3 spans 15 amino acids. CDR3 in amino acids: CASSTHRGRNQPQHF. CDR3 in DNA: TGTGCCAGCAGTACCCACAGGGGGCGTAATCAGCCCCAGCATTTT.

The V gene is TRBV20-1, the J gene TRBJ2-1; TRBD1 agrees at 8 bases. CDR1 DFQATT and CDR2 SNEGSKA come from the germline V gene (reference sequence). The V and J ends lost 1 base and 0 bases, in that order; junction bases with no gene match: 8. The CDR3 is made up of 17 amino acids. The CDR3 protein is CSARGTGRLASYNEQFF. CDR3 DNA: TGCAGTGCTAGAGGGACAGGGCGTCTAGCCTCCTACAATGAGCAGTTCTTC.

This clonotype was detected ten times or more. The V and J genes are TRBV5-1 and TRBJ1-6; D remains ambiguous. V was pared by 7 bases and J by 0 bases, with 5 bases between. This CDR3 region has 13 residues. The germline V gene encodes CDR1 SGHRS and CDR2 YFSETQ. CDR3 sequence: CASGSSYNSPLHF. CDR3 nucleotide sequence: TGCGCCAGCGGAAGCTCCTATAATTCACCCCTCCACTTT.

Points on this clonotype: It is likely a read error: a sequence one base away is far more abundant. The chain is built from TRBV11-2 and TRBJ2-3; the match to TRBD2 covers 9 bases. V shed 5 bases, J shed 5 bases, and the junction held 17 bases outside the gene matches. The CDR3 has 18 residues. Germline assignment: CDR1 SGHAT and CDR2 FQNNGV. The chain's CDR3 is CASSLPFFAGGPVDTQYF. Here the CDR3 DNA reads TGTGCCAGCAGCCTACCCTTCTTTGCGGGAGGGCCCGTAGATACGCAGTATTTT. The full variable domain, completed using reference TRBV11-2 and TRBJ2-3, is EAGVAQSPRYKIIEKRQSVAFWCNPISGHATLYWYQQILGQGPKLLIQFQNNGVVDDSQLPKDRFSAERLKGVDSTLKIQPAKLEDSAVYLCASSLPFFAGGPVDTQYFGPGTRLTVL.

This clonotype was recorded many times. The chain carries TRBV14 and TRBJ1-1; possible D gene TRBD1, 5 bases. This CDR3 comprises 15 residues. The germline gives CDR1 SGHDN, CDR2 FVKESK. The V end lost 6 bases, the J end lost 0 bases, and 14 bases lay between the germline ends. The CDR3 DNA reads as TGTGCCAGCAGTCGAGTGGGACGGTTGAACACTGAAGCTTTCTTT. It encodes CASSRVGRLNTEAFF.

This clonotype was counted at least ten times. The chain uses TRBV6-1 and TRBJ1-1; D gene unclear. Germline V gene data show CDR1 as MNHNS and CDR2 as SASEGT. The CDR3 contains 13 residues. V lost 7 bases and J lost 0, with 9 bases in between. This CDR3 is CASNGFMNTEAFF. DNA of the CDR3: TGTGCCAGCAACGGCTTCATGAACACTGAAGCTTTCTTT.

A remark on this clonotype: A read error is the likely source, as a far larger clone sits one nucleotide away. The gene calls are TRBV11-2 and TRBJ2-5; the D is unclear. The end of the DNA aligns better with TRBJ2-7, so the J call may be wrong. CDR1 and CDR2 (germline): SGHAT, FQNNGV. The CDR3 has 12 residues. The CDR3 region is CASSAKGHEQYF. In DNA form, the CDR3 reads TGTGCCAGCAGCGCTAAGGGCCACGAGCAGTACTTC.

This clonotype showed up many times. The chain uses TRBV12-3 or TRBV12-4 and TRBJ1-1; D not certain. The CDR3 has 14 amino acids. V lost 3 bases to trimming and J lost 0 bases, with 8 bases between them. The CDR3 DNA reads TGTGCCAGCAGTTTTTCGGGCCTGAACACTGAAGCTTTCTTT. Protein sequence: CASSFSGLNTEAFF.

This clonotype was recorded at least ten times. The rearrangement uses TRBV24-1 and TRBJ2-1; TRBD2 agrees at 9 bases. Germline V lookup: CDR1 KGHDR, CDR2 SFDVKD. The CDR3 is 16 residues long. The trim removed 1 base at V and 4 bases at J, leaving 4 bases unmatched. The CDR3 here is CATSDFSGSVYNEQFF. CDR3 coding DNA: TGTGCCACCAGTGATTTTAGCGGGAGCGTTTACAATGAGCAGTTCTTC.

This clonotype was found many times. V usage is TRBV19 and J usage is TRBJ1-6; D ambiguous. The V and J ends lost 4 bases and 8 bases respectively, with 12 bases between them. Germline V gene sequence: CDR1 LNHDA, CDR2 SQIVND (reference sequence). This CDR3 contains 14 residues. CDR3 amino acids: CASSSPFLDSPLHF. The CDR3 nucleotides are TGTGCCAGTAGTAGTCCCTTTCTGGATTCACCCCTCCACTTT.

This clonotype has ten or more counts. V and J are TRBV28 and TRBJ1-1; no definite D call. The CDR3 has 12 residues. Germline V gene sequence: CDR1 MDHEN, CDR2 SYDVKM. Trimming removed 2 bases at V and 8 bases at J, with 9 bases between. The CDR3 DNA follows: TGTGCCAGCAGTTTAAGAAGAACCGAAGCTTTCTTT. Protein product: CASSLRRTEAFF.

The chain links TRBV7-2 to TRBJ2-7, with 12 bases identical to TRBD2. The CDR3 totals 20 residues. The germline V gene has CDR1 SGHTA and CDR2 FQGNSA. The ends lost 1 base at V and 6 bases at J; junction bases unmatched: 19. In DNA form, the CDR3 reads TGTGCCAGCAGCTTAGTAGTAGGGCGGCTAGCGGGAGGGCCCTGGGGCGAGCAGTACTTC. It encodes CASSLVVGRLAGGPWGEQYF.

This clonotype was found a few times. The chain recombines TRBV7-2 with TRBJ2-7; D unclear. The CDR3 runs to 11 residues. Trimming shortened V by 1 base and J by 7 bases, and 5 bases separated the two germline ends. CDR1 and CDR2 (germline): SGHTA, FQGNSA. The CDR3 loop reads CASSLVWEQYF. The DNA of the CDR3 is TGTGCCAGCAGCTTAGTTTGGGAGCAGTACTTC.

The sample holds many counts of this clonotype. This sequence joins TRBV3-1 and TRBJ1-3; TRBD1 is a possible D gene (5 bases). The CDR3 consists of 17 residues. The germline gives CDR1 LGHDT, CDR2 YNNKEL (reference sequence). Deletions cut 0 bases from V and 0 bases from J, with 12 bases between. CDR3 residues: CASSQDLEGSSGNTIYF. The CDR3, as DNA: TGTGCCAGCAGCCAAGATTTGGAGGGGAGCTCTGGAAACACCATATATTTT.

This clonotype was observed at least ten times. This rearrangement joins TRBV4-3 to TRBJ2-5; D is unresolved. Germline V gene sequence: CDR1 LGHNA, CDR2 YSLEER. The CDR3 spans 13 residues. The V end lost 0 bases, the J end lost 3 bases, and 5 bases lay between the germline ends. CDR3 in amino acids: CASSQELEETQYF. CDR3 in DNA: TGCGCCAGCAGCCAAGAACTGGAAGAGACCCAGTACTTC.

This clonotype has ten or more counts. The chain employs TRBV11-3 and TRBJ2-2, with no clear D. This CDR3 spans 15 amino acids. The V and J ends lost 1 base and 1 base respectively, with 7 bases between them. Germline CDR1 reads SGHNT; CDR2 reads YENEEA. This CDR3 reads CASSLGPRNTGELFF. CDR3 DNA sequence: TGTGCCAGCAGCTTAGGACCGAGGAACACCGGGGAGCTGTTTTTT.

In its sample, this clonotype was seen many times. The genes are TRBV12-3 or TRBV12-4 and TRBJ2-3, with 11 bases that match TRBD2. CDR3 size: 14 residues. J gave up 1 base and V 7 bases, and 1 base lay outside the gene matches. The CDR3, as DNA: TGTGCCAGCACGACTAGCGGGGGCACAGATACGCAGTATTTT. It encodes CASTTSGGTDTQYF.

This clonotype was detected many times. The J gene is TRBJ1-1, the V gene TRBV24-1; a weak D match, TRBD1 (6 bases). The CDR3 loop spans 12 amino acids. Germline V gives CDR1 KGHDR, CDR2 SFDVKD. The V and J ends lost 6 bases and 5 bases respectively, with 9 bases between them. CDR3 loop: CATSNRDTEAFF. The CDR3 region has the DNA TGTGCCACCAGTAACAGGGATACTGAAGCTTTCTTT.